This T cell receptor (beta chain) was profiled in a study of human CD8 memory T cell subsets. Study-level findings and limits: Diversity was similarly high in stem-like memory and precursor exhausted T cells, which was not the case for effector memory cells. In the comparison of repertoires, stem-like memory and precursor exhausted T cells overlapped only minimally.

The CDR3 spans 13 residues. It was by negative magnetic separation that total CD8+ T cells were enriched. Judged by frequency, this clonotype is medium-sized. Its antigen is still unknown. Researchers made TCR beta libraries via UMI-labeled 5' RACE. TCRdb reanalyzed the 5' RACE reads, giving one entry per CDR3 protein sequence and no DNA. This specimen shows about 10,000 distinct CDR3 sequences; the ten leading clones hold 20% to 25%. The sequenced sample was CD8+ T cells from PBMCs. The sequence derives from a human donor in good health. This rearrangement joins TRBV21-1 to TRBJ2-5; TCRdb's assignment of TRBD1 cannot be checked, as there is no DNA. TRBV21-1 is listed as a pseudogene. CDR3 region: CASTPGHQETQYF.